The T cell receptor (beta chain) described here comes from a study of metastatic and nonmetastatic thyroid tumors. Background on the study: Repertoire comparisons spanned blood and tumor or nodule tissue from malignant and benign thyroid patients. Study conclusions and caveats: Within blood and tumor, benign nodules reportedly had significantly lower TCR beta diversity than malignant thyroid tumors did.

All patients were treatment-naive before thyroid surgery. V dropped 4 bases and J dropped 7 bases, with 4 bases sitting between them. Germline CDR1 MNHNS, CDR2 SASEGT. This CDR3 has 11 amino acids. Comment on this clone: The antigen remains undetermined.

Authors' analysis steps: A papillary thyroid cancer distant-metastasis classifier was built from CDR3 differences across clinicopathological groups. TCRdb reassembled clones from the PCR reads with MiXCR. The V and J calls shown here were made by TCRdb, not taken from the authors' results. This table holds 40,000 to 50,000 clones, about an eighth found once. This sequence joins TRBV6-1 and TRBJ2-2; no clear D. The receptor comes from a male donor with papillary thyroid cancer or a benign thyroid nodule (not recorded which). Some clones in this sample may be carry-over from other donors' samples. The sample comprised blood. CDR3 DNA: TGTGCCAGCAGTGTGGGCGGGGAGCTGTTTTTT. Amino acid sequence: CASSVGGELFF.